A selection of T cell receptor beta chains follows, all from one sample in a study of regulatory T cells in long-lasting Graves disease. From the multiplex PCR reads, TCRdb called clonotypes with MiXCR, one entry per CDR3 protein. In the table there are approximately 400,000 distinct CDR3 sequences, about 20% of which are singletons. The material sequenced was peripheral blood mononuclear cells (PBMCs), taken when the disease was refractory, from a patient treated with antithyroid drugs. These receptor sequences come from a female donor with Graves disease. The CDR3 runs from the conserved cysteine through the conserved F or W. A D gene is named only where the DNA matches it firmly. Clone size appears in some rows only: once, few, many, or a class for an expanded clone.

D,J,size,V,CDR3,DNA
NA,TRBJ2-5,many,TRBV3-1,CASSQEGTWGETQYF,TGTGCCAGCAGCCAAGAGGGGACTTGGGGCGAGACCCAGTACTTC
TRBD1,TRBJ1-1,many,TRBV6-2/TRBV6-3,CASSAYRDRNTEAFF,TGTGCCAGCAGTGCTTACCGGGACAGGAACACTGAAGCTTTCTTT
NA,TRBJ2-7,few,TRBV20-1,CSASDGQSYEQYF,TGCAGTGCTAGTGATGGACAGTCCTACGAGCAGTACTTC
NA,TRBJ1-1,once,TRBV10-3,CAISFGGGGTEAFF,TGTGCCATCAGTTTCGGGGGAGGTGGCACTGAAGCTTTCTTT
NA,TRBJ2-7,few,TRBV7-2,CASSPESWGDVDEQYF,TGTGCCAGCAGCCCAGAGTCGTGGGGGGATGTCGACGAGCAGTACTTC
TRBD1,TRBJ2-3,NA,TRBV28,CASRTGQGAADTQYF,TGTGCCAGCAGAACGGGACAGGGGGCAGCAGATACGCAGTATTTT
TRBD2,TRBJ2-7,NA,TRBV29-1,CSVAGGMTSGSSYEQYF,TGCAGCGTTGCGGGGGGGATGACTAGCGGGAGTTCCTACGAGCAGTACTTC
TRBD2,TRBJ2-5,many,TRBV6-5,CASSYGTRGETQYF,TGTGCCAGCAGTTATGGGACTAGAGGAGAGACCCAGTACTTC
TRBD2,TRBJ2-1,NA,TRBV7-2,CASSLGSSGRNEQFF,TGTGCCAGCAGCTTAGGTAGTAGCGGGAGAAATGAGCAGTTCTTC
NA,TRBJ1-1,many,TRBV3-1,CASSRRGPRGAEAFF,TGTGCCAGCAGCCGTCGAGGGCCGAGAGGGGCTGAAGCTTTCTTT
NA,TRBJ2-7,many,TRBV28,CASSPQALPSYEQYF,TGTGCCAGCAGTCCACAGGCTCTACCTTCCTACGAGCAGTACTTC
NA,TRBJ1-4,NA,TRBV5-1,CASSLSVGSSEKLFF,TGCGCCAGCAGCTTGTCTGTGGGGTCGAGTGAAAAACTGTTTTTT
NA,TRBJ1-4,many,TRBV2,CARLIPTNEKLFF,TGTGCCCGCCTGATCCCAACTAATGAAAAACTGTTTTTT
NA,TRBJ2-5,many,TRBV28,CASSLLGSGYQETQYF,TGTGCCAGCAGTTTACTTGGTAGCGGCTATCAAGAGACCCAGTACTTC
TRBD1,TRBJ2-5,few,TRBV5-1,CASSLVGTGKETQYF,TGCGCCAGCAGCTTGGTCGGGACAGGGAAAGAGACCCAGTACTTC
TRBD2,TRBJ2-5,many,TRBV7-8,CASSVPGLAGVSQETQYF,TGTGCCAGCAGCGTACCGGGACTAGCGGGAGTTAGTCAAGAGACCCAGTACTTC
TRBD1,TRBJ1-4,many,TRBV6-1,CASSDRTGGEIEKLFF,TGTGCCAGCAGTGACCGAACAGGGGGCGAAATTGAAAAACTGTTTTTT
NA,TRBJ2-5,many,TRBV7-8,CASREGQQETQYF,TGTGCCAGCAGGGAGGGACAACAAGAGACCCAGTACTTC
TRBD1,TRBJ1-1,many,TRBV7-2,CASSNRGEAFF,TGTGCCAGCAGTAACAGGGGTGAAGCTTTCTTT
NA,TRBJ1-3,NA,TRBV7-9,CASGRDPGNTIYF,TGTGCCAGCGGAAGGGATCCTGGAAACACCATATATTTT
NA,TRBJ1-2,few,TRBV4-1,CASSQEGVGITGYTF,TGCGCCAGCAGCCAAGAGGGGGTAGGGATTACTGGCTACACCTTC
TRBD2,TRBJ2-7,many,TRBV28,CASSFRGVGYEQYF,TGTGCCAGCAGTTTCCGGGGGGTAGGCTACGAGCAGTACTTC
NA,TRBJ2-7,few,TRBV3-1,CASSPSTGNSYEQYF,TGTGCCAGCAGCCCATCGACAGGTAACTCCTACGAGCAGTACTTC
NA,TRBJ1-2,NA,TRBV6-5,CASSYPPGNYGYTF,TGTGCCAGCAGTTACCCCCCCGGCAACTATGGCTACACCTTC
NA,TRBJ2-1,NA,TRBV5-5,CASSRRDRTYNEQFF,TGTGCCAGCAGCCGGAGGGACAGAACCTACAATGAGCAGTTCTTC
NA,TRBJ1-3,NA,TRBV12-3/TRBV12-4,CASTILERNTIYF,TGTGCCAGCACCATTCTAGAGAGGAACACCATATATTTT
TRBD2,TRBJ2-2,NA,TRBV13,CASSPLTGRAAGELFF,TGTGCCAGCAGTCCCCTGACCGGGAGGGCCGCCGGGGAGCTGTTTTTT
NA,TRBJ2-3,NA,TRBV5-1,CASSLKVFSDTQYF,TGCGCCAGCAGCTTGAAGGTCTTTTCAGATACGCAGTATTTT
NA,TRBJ2-1,NA,TRBV24-1,CATSDFASSYNEQFF,TGTGCCACCAGTGATTTCGCCAGCTCCTACAATGAGCAGTTCTTC
NA,TRBJ1-2,many,TRBV20-1,CSASAEGFRDYGYTF,TGCAGTGCTAGTGCGGAGGGTTTTAGGGACTATGGCTACACCTTC
TRBD2,TRBJ2-5,few,TRBV19,CASSNSGSAQTQYF,TGTGCCAGTAGCAATAGCGGGAGCGCGCAGACCCAGTACTTC
TRBD1,TRBJ1-4,many,TRBV2,CASRTGTYNEKLFF,TGTGCCAGCAGGACAGGGACCTATAATGAAAAACTGTTTTTT
NA,TRBJ2-7,many,TRBV14,CASSQGYGEQYF,TGTGCCAGCAGCCAAGGGTATGGGGAGCAGTACTTC
NA,TRBJ1-5,many,TRBV6-5,CASSYSQGTGQPQHF,TGTGCCAGCAGTTATAGTCAGGGGACGGGTCAGCCCCAGCATTTT
NA,TRBJ1-4,many,TRBV7-2,CASSQGATNEKLFF,TGTGCCAGCAGCCAAGGGGCGACAAATGAAAAACTGTTTTTT
NA,TRBJ2-5,many,TRBV18,CASSPPDTFQETQYF,TGTGCCAGCTCACCGCCGGACACCTTCCAAGAGACCCAGTACTTC
TRBD2,TRBJ2-7,many,TRBV12-3/TRBV12-4,CASTNLLAGVSEQYF,TGTGCCAGCACCAATCTACTAGCGGGAGTTTCGGAGCAGTACTTC
NA,TRBJ2-4,many,TRBV11-2,CASRGDIQYF,TGTGCCAGCAGAGGTGACATTCAGTACTTC
NA,TRBJ2-6,NA,TRBV29-1,CSVGGAGANVLTF,TGCAGCGTGGGGGGTGCTGGGGCCAACGTCCTGACTTTC
NA,TRBJ1-5,many,TRBV28,CASSPPYSNQPQHF,TGTGCCAGCAGCCCCCCCTATAGCAATCAGCCCCAGCATTTT
NA,TRBJ1-1,NA,TRBV7-9,CASSLAGSHTEAFF,TGTGCCAGCAGCTTAGCGGGCAGCCACACTGAAGCTTTCTTT